The clone carrying this T cell receptor (beta chain) has a single count. The CDR3 contains 16 residues. Germline CDR1 SGHAT, CDR2 FQNNGV. J lost 5 bases, V lost 5 bases, and 10 bases had no gene match. The data stem from a study of blood T cell repertoires in COVID-19. About the research overall: Whether acute or convalescent, the COVID-19 samples came from the United States, Italy and Spain. T cells, B-cell-depleted T cells, or PBMCs supplied cDNA or gDNA.

Under the authors' procedure: The authors estimated nucleated cell counts from reference gene primer amplification. Method: immunoSEQ multiplex PCR; TCRdb's copy keeps in-frame clones and lacks some. D and trimming come from the DNA, and the V and J calls and clone size come from that table. The sample has some 150,000 clones, 65% to 85% seen once. The TCR was taken from a man in his fifties with active or convalescent COVID-19. J is TRBJ2-5 and V is TRBV11-2, with 11 bases that match TRBD2. The sequencing input was peripheral blood. CDR3 in amino acids: CASSPVPSGRTETQYF. CDR3 DNA sequence: TGTGCCAGCAGCCCAGTCCCTAGCGGGAGGACGGAGACCCAGTACTTC.